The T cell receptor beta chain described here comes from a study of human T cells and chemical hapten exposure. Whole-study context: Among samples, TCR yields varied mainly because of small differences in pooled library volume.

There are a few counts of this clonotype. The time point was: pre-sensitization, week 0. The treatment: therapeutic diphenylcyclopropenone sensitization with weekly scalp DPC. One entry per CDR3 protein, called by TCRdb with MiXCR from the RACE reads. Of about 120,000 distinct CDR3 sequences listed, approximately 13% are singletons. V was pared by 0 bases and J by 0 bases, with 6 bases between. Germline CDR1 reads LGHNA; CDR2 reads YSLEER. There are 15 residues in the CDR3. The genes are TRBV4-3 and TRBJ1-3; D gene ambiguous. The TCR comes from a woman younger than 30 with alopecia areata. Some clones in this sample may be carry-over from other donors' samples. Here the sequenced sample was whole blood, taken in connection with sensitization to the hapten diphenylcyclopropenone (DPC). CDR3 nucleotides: TGCGCCAGCAGCCAAGAGGGCTTCTCTGGAAACACCATATATTTT. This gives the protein CASSQEGFSGNTIYF.